Listed below are T cell receptor beta chains from one sample, sequenced in a study of blood T cells in healthy people across ages. MiXCR, applied by TCRdb to the 5' RACE reads, yields one record per CDR3 protein. The repertoire holds about 840,000 distinct CDR3 sequences, with 25% to 35% as singletons. These sequences were also reported in another study, on T cells of mothers and their children.

Sample: blood. All receptors derive from a middle-aged woman in good health. CDR3s include the opening cysteine and the closing phenylalanine or tryptophan. Fields, in order: V gene, J gene, D gene, clone size, CDR3 protein, CDR3 DNA. The D gene is left open where the match is weak. For some rows the clone size is stated as once, few or many, or as a class when expanded; others skip it.

TRBV27	TRBJ2-7	.	many	CASSLSGEQYF	TGTGCCAGCAGTTTAAGTGGGGAGCAGTACTTC
TRBV9	TRBJ2-1	.	.	CASSVAPGTSYEQFF	TGTGCCAGCAGCGTAGCCCCAGGGACTTCCTACGAGCAGTTCTTC
TRBV28	TRBJ1-5	.	few	CASSPTGSGNQPQHF	TGTGCCAGCAGTCCTACAGGGTCGGGCAATCAGCCCCAGCATTTT
TRBV3-1	TRBJ2-5	TRBD2	.	CASSPRGGSQETQYF	TGTGCCAGCAGCCCCCGCGGGGGGTCCCAAGAGACCCAGTACTTC
TRBV27	TRBJ1-2	.	many	CASSFDRHGYTF	TGTGCCAGCAGTTTTGACAGGCATGGCTACACCTTC
TRBV12-3/TRBV12-4	TRBJ1-5	.	.	CASTEGDGTRQPQHF	TGTGCCAGCACTGAGGGGGACGGTACGCGCCAGCCCCAGCATTTT
TRBV7-2	TRBJ1-2	.	few	CATSLAGNYGYTF	TGTGCCACCTCACTTGCAGGGAACTATGGCTACACCTTC
TRBV20-1	TRBJ1-1	.	.	CSARDREASWTEAFF	TGCAGTGCTAGAGATCGGGAGGCCTCCTGGACTGAAGCTTTCTTT
TRBV19	TRBJ1-2	.	few	CASSKGDRFYGYTF	TGTGCCAGTAGTAAGGGGGACCGATTCTATGGCTACACCTTC
TRBV7-3	TRBJ2-1	TRBD2	many	CASSSPGLAGSNEQFF	TGTGCCAGCAGCTCCCCAGGACTAGCGGGGTCCAATGAGCAGTTCTTC
TRBV7-2	TRBJ1-3	.	.	CASSTGTVSGNTIYF	TGTGCCAGCAGCACAGGGACTGTCTCTGGAAACACCATATATTTT
TRBV11-2	TRBJ2-1	.	.	CPSSPSTGVSNEQFF	TGTCCCAGCAGCCCGAGTACTGGGGTGAGCAATGAGCAGTTCTTC
TRBV20-1	TRBJ1-2	TRBD1	.	CSASSGGSNYGYTF	TGCAGTGCAAGTTCAGGGGGCTCTAACTATGGCTACACCTTC